The 21 T cell receptor beta chains in this list originate from one sample, sequenced in a study of T-cell reconstitution after alpha-beta-depleted transplantation in children. Unique molecular identifiers featured in how the TCRbeta library was prepared. TCRdb passed the PCR reads through MiXCR, listing each CDR3 protein once. This sample carries 600,000 to 800,000 distinct CDR3 sequences, around 12% of them seen once, and the ten largest clones take around 0.76%. The specimen was PBMCs, collected before TCRalphabeta/CD19-depleted stem cell transplant. All receptors come from a girl aged 2 to 10 with congenital amegakaryocytic thrombocytopenia, due to receive a stem cell transplant.

This clonotype was seen more than once but under ten times. The rearrangement joins TRBV11-1 to TRBJ2-1; 9 bases are a match to TRBD2. Trimming at V came to 5 bases and at J to 8 bases, leaving 22 bases not matched to a gene. The CDR3 is made up of 19 amino acids. Germline CDR1 reads SGHAT; CDR2 reads FQDESV (reference sequence). DNA of the CDR3: TGTGCCAGCAGCGTCACCCCGGGTAGCGGGAGAACAAATACCTATGAGCAGTTCTTC. Translating it yields CASSVTPGSGRTNTYEQFF.

This rearrangement joins TRBV28 to TRBJ2-1, with 11 bases aligning to TRBD1. Looked up from germline, CDR1 is MDHEN and CDR2 is SYDVKM. The CDR3 covers 13 residues. Unmatched junction bases numbered 4, after V lost 9 bases and J lost 6 bases. Written as DNA, the CDR3 is TGTGCCAGTCGGGACAGGGGGACCAATGAGCAGTTCTTC. Translated, it gives CASRDRGTNEQFF.

As to this clonotype: A much larger clone differs from this one at a single base, so this may be a read error. This chain uses TRBV5-1 with TRBJ2-7, with D possibly matching TRBD2 (6 bases). The length of the CDR3 is 14 residues. The V end lost 2 bases, the J end lost 5 bases, and 14 bases lay between the germline ends. Germline V gene data show CDR1 as SGHRS and CDR2 as YFSETQ. For the CDR3, the DNA is TGCGCCAGCAGCTTACCTAGCGCCCGGGACGAGCAGTACTTC. The encoded protein is CASSLPSARDEQYF. The full variable domain, its missing parts supplied by reference TRBV5-1 and TRBJ2-7, is KAGVTQTPRYLIKTRGQQVTLSCSPISGHRSVSWYQQTPGQGLQFLFEYFSETQRNKGNFPGRFSGRQFSNSRSEMNVSTLELGDSALYLCASSLPSARDEQYFGPGTRLTVT.

This clonotype was seen ten or more times. This sequence joins TRBV5-1 and TRBJ2-2; 7 positions agree with TRBD1. Losses at the gene ends were 0 bases for V and 2 bases for J; bases not matched to a gene: 10. CDR3 length: 18 amino acids. CDR1 and CDR2 from the germline V gene are SGHRS and YFSETQ. CDR3 sequence (DNA): TGCGCCAGCAGCTTGGCCAACCGGGACAGCTACAACACCGGGGAGCTGTTTTTT. It translates to CASSLANRDSYNTGELFF.

This clonotype showed up many times. The chain uses TRBV20-1 and TRBJ2-1; 8 bases map to TRBD2. This CDR3 has 15 residues. J was trimmed by 7 bases and V by 0 bases; bases with no gene match: 8. In germline, CDR1 is DFQATT, CDR2 SNEGSKA (reference sequence). Written as DNA, the CDR3 is TGCAGTGCTAGAGATCTAACTAGCGGCTCTAATGAGCAGTTCTTC. Its translation: CSARDLTSGSNEQFF.

This clonotype was seen only a few times. The chain uses TRBV28 and TRBJ1-5, with D hard to call. The CDR3 sequence is 16 residues long. The V gene lost 4 bases and the J gene lost 1 base, with 14 bases spanning the gap. CDR1 is MDHEN and CDR2 is SYDVKM in the germline V gene. The CDR3 here is CASSYIGPGSNQPQHF. CDR3 nucleotides: TGTGCCAGCAGTTATATCGGGCCCGGGAGCAATCAGCCCCAGCATTTT.

At least ten counts were recorded for this clonotype. This rearrangement joins TRBV29-1 to TRBJ2-1, with D possibly matching TRBD2 (6 bases). V gave up 6 bases and J gave up 8 bases, with 14 bases separating them. This CDR3 region has 12 residues. From germline, CDR1 is SQVTM and CDR2 ANQGSEA. CDR3 sequence reads: CSVWRGMDEQFF. The CDR3 DNA reads as TGCAGCGTCTGGCGGGGAATGGATGAGCAGTTCTTC.

As regards this clonotype: Since a much larger clone is just one base distant, this may be a read error. V usage is TRBV5-5 and J usage is TRBJ1-1; D not certain. The CDR3 contains 14 residues. The germline V gene encodes CDR1 SGHKS and CDR2 YYEKEE (reference sequence). In DNA, the CDR3 is TGTGTCAGCAGCTTTGGATCGGAGAACACTGAAGCTTTCTTT. This translates into CVSSFGSENTEAFF.

In its sample, this clonotype was seen a few times. The chain joins TRBV18 to TRBJ2-7, with TRBD1 identical over 7 bases. Trimming cost V 8 bases and J 3 bases; bases outside gene matches: 7. The CDR3 runs 13 residues. Per germline, CDR1 KGHSH and CDR2 LQKENI. In DNA, the CDR3 is TGTGCCAGCCAAGGGGGCATTCTCTACGAGCAGTACTTC. Protein: CASQGGILYEQYF.

This clonotype turned up a few times. This chain links TRBV30 with TRBJ2-7; the match to TRBD2 covers 10 bases. The V and J ends lost 0 bases and 5 bases, in that order; junction bases with no gene match: 4. The germline V gene has CDR1 GTSNPN and CDR2 SVGIG (reference sequence). The CDR3 consists of 14 residues. CDR3 in amino acids: CAWSVQGTSDEQYF. CDR3 in DNA: TGTGCCTGGAGTGTACAGGGGACTAGCGACGAGCAGTACTTC.

The gene calls are TRBV19 and TRBJ2-1; 9 nucleotides line up with TRBD2. V shed 5 bases, J shed 3 bases, and the junction held 5 bases outside the gene matches. CDR1 and CDR2 (germline): LNHDA, SQIVND (reference sequence). CDR3 length equals 15 residues. The CDR3 region is CASSHGTSSYNEQFF. CDR3 in DNA: TGTGCCAGTAGTCACGGGACTAGCAGCTACAATGAGCAGTTCTTC.

This clonotype showed up just a few times. The V gene is TRBV11-3, the J gene TRBJ2-1; D perhaps matches TRBD2 (5 bases). This CDR3 is built from 13 residues. V lost 8 bases and J lost 1, with 9 bases in between. Germline assignment: CDR1 SGHNT and CDR2 YENEEA. CDR3 bases: TGTGCCAGCGGACTTACATCCTACAATGAGCAGTTCTTC. Encoded protein: CASGLTSYNEQFF.

There are many counts of this clonotype. The chain combines TRBV20-1 with TRBJ2-7; 7 bases line up with TRBD1. Germline CDR1 reads DFQATT; CDR2 reads SNEGSKA (reference sequence). J gave up 4 bases and V 6 bases, and 3 bases lay outside the gene matches. This CDR3 has 11 amino acids. The CDR3 sequence: CSATGLYEQYF. DNA of the CDR3: TGCAGTGCGACAGGGTTATACGAGCAGTACTTC.

The V and J genes are TRBV5-1 and TRBJ2-1; D is perhaps TRBD2 (5 bases). Trimming stripped 0 bases from V and 9 bases from J, with 13 bases between. This CDR3 contains 14 residues. The germline gives CDR1 SGHRS, CDR2 YFSETQ. This CDR3 reads CASSLAEGRSEQFF. The CDR3, as DNA: TGCGCCAGCAGCTTGGCCGAGGGCCGTAGTGAGCAGTTCTTC.

This clonotype appeared many times. V is TRBV5-1 and J is TRBJ2-7; TRBD2 might be the D (6 bases). The CDR3 length is 15 residues. The germline V gene has CDR1 SGHRS and CDR2 YFSETQ. V dropped 2 bases and J dropped 4 bases, with 16 bases sitting between them. DNA for the CDR3: TGCGCCAGCAGCTTTGTAGGGACTTCGGGGTACGAGCAGTACTTC. Translating it yields CASSFVGTSGYEQYF.

This clonotype showed up many times. The chain couples TRBV20-1 to TRBJ2-1; TRBD2 agrees at 9 bases. V shed 0 bases, J shed 8 bases, and the junction held 14 bases outside the gene matches. Looked up from germline, CDR1 is DFQATT and CDR2 is SNEGSKA (reference sequence). The CDR3 spans 17 residues. The CDR3, as DNA: TGCAGTGCTAGAGATTCGAAGACGGGACTAGCTTACGATGAGCAGTTCTTC. Translating gives CSARDSKTGLAYDEQFF.

This clonotype was recorded a few times. This chain links TRBV7-9 with TRBJ2-3, with no clear D. Trimming left V 9 bases short and J 4 bases short, with 11 bases between. This CDR3 has 12 residues. Germline CDR1 SEHNR, CDR2 FQNEAQ (reference sequence). DNA of the CDR3: TGTGCCAGTACCGACTCGGCAGATACGCAGTATTTT. This gives the protein CASTDSADTQYF.

There are many counts of this clonotype. The chain joins TRBV5-8 to TRBJ1-2, with D possibly being TRBD1 (5 bases). The V end was cut by 4 bases, the J end by 0 bases, with 7 bases between. The CDR3 consists of 13 residues. From germline, CDR1 is SGHTS and CDR2 YDEGEE. This CDR3 reads CASSIRANYGYTF. The CDR3 DNA reads as TGTGCCAGCAGCATCAGGGCTAACTATGGCTACACCTTC.

Of note for this clonotype: Since a much larger clone is just one base distant, this may be a read error. The chain carries TRBV12-3 or TRBV12-4 and TRBJ2-1, with 10 bases aligning to TRBD2. This CDR3 is 14 amino acids long. CDR3 coding DNA: TGTGCCAGCAGTTACTCTAGCGGGAGTTATGAGCAGTCCTTC. Translated, it gives CASSYSSGSYEQSF.

The chain is built from TRBV6-2 or TRBV6-3 and TRBJ2-7; no clear D gene. CDR1 is MNHEY and CDR2 is SVGEGT in the germline V gene. V lost 0 bases, J lost 3 bases, and 6 bases lay in between. CDR3 length equals 13 residues. The CDR3 nucleotides are TGTGCCAGCAGTTACTCGAAAATCTACGAGCAGTACTTC. Amino acid sequence: CASSYSKIYEQYF.

The chain carries TRBV5-1 and TRBJ2-1; D might be TRBD2 (6 bases). Trimming shortened V by 4 bases and J by 7 bases, and 15 bases separated the two germline ends. The germline V gene has CDR1 SGHRS and CDR2 YFSETQ. CDR3 length: 14 residues. This CDR3 reads CASSPPVGRNEQFF. The CDR3 DNA sequence: TGCGCCAGCAGCCCCCCGGTCGGGAGAAATGAGCAGTTCTTC.